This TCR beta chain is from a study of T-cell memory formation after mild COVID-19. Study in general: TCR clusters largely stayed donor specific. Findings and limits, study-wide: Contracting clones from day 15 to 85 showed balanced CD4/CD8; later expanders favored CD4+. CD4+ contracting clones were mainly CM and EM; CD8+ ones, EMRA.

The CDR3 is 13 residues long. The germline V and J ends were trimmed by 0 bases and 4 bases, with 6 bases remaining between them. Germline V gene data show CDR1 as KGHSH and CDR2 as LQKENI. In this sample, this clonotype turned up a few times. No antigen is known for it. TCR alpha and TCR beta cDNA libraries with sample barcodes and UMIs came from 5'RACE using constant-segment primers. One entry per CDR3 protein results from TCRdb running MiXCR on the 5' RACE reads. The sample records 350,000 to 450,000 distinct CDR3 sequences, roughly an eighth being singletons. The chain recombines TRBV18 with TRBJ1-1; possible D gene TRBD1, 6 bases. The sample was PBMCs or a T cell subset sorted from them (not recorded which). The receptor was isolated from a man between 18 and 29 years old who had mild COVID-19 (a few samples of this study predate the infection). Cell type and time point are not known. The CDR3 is CASSPPRGTEAFF. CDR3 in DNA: TGTGCCAGCTCACCACCCAGGGGCACTGAAGCTTTCTTT.